The T cell receptor beta chain described here comes from a study of T cells in Graves' hyperthyroidism and ophthalmopathy. Notes on the study in general: Peripheral blood also featured most of the thyroid clonotypes expanded above 0.001. In simple terms, a model built on 13 V-J features told ophthalmopathy apart from stable hyperthyroidism.

The CDR3 totals 13 residues. The V and J ends lost 10 bases and 3 bases respectively, with 14 bases between them. This clonotype has a count of ten or more. Its cognate antigen is unknown. The CDR3 regions of TCR beta were amplified from RNA transcripts. First-round RT-PCR of the TCR CDR3 relied on the HTBI primer set. TCRdb reanalysed the multiplex PCR reads using MiXCR and keeps one entry per CDR3 protein. The sample has about 330,000 distinct CDR3 sequences, roughly 13% seen once. Lactation, pregnancy, other autoimmune disease or uncontrolled infection excluded patients. PBMCs came from roughly 10 ml fresh peripheral blood.

Material: blood. The sequence came from a woman in her thirties or forties with Graves' ophthalmopathy. V is TRBV12-3 or TRBV12-4 and J is TRBJ2-3; D is possibly TRBD1 (6 bases). The CDR3 nucleotides are TGTGCCACCACCGTCAGGGGAACAGATACGCAGTATTTT. Protein: CATTVRGTDTQYF.